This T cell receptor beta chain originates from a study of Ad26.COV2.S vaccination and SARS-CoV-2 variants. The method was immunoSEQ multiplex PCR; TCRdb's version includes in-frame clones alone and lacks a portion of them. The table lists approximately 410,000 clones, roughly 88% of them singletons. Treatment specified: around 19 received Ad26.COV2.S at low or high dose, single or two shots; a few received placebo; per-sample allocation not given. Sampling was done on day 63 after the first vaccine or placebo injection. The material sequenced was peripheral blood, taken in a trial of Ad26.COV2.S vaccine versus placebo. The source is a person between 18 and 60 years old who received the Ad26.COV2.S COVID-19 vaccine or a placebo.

DNA for the CDR3: TGCGCCAGCAGAGTTGGAACAGGGTACTACGAGCAGTACTTC. Its translation: CASRVGTGYYEQYF. The rearrangement uses TRBV5-1 and TRBJ2-7, with TRBD1 as a possible D gene (6 bases). This CDR3 has 14 residues. Germline CDR1 is SGHRS and CDR2 is YFSETQ. V gave up 5 bases and J gave up 3 bases, with 15 bases separating them. Full variable domain (remainder filled in from reference TRBV5-1 and TRBJ2-7): KAGVTQTPRYLIKTRGQQVTLSCSPISGHRSVSWYQQTPGQGLQFLFEYFSETQRNKGNFPGRFSGRQFSNSRSEMNVSTLELGDSALYLCASRVGTGYYEQYFGPGTRLTVT.